This TCR beta chain was identified during a study of blood T cell repertoires in COVID-19. The V and J ends lost 1 base and 0 bases, in that order; junction bases with no gene match: 8. The CDR3 contains 17 residues. Germline V gives CDR1 MGHRA, CDR2 YSYEKL. The protocol was immunoSEQ multiplex PCR, while the TCRdb copy is restricted to in-frame clones and leaves out a portion. The repertoire holds almost 500,000 clones, about 85% seen once, with around 8% in the top ten. V is TRBV4-1 and J is TRBJ2-5, with 7 nucleotides matching TRBD1. The sample comprised PBMCs or T cells enriched from blood (not recorded which). The sequence came from a woman aged 55-70 years who had recovered from COVID-19. The CDR3 nucleotides are TGCGCCAGCAGCCAAGCGCTAGGACAGGCTAACCAAGAGACCCAGTACTTC. Its translation: CASSQALGQANQETQYF.